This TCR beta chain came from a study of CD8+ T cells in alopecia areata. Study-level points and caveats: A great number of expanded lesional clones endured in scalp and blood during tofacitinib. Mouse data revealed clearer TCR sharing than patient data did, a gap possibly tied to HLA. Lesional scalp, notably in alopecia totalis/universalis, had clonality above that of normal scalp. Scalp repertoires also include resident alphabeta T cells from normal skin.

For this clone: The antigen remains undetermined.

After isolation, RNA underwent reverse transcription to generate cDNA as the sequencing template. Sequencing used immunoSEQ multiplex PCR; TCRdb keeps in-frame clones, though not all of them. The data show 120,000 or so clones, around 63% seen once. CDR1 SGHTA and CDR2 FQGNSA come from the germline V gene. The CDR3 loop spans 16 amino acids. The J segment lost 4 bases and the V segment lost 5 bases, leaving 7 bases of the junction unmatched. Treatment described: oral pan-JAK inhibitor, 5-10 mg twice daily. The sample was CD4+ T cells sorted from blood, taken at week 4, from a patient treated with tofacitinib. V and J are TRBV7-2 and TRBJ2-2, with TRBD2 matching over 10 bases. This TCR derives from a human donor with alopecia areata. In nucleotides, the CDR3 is TGTGCCAGCAGCACCCTAGCGGGAGATGGCACCGGGGAGCTGTTTTTT. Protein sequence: CASSTLAGDGTGELFF.